This T cell receptor beta chain was obtained from a study of cytomegalovirus exposure and HLA in healthy donors. Notes on this clone: Its antigen is currently unknown.

As for the donors, each was a healthy bone marrow donor. Whole-study results and caveats: HLA alleles showed associations with approximately 15,000 TCR beta sequences in a later analysis, at a 0.05 false discovery rate. Presence/absence analysis assumed near-uniform sequencing depth across donors. Data from an earlier analysis indicated that most TCR beta V segments were productive either about 87% or about 30% of the time.

Amplification used 60 Vbeta primers and 13 Jbeta primers. The assay was immunoSEQ multiplex PCR, and TCRdb's table has in-frame clones only and misses some. The top ten hold 6% of the sample, which has roughly 120,000 clones, about 8.6% seen once. Sequencing was performed on PBMCs. The sequence came from a woman in her 40s in good health and CMV-seropositive.

CDR3 bases: TGTGCCAGCAGCGGTGGGCCGACCGGGGAGCTGTTTTTT. This encodes CASSGGPTGELFF. The chain uses TRBV28 and TRBJ2-2; D is ambiguous. The V end lost 6 bases, the J end lost 5 bases, and 10 bases lay between the germline ends. The CDR3 is made up of 13 amino acids. CDR1 MDHEN and CDR2 SYDVKM come from the germline V gene.